The 17 T cell receptor beta chains below were found in one sample sequenced in a study of T cells in Graves' hyperthyroidism and ophthalmopathy. Amplification of TCR beta CDR3 regions was performed using RNA transcripts as template. First-round RT-PCR targeting the TCR CDR3 was performed with the HTBI primer set. TCRdb redid the calling of the multiplex PCR reads with MiXCR, one entry per CDR3 protein. In the table there are about 270,000 distinct CDR3 sequences, over 20% of which are singletons. Sequencing was performed on blood. Receptor source: a man aged 25-45 years with Graves' ophthalmopathy.

This clonotype was detected many times. V gene TRBV27 combines with J gene TRBJ2-7, with D tentatively TRBD1 or TRBD2 (5 bases each). Germline V gene sequence: CDR1 MNHEY, CDR2 SMNVEV (reference sequence). This CDR3 is built from 15 residues. Trimming shortened V by 5 bases and J by 3 bases, and 17 bases separated the two germline ends. In DNA, the CDR3 is TGTGCCAGCAGTCCCAACCGGGACGGGGTCTACGAGCAGTACTTC. Its translation is CASSPNRDGVYEQYF.

This clonotype has ten or more counts. The chain carries TRBV5-1 and TRBJ2-1; the D gene is possibly TRBD2 (5 bases). V dropped 4 bases and J dropped 0 bases, with 20 bases sitting between them. The CDR3 totals 18 residues. Germline V gives CDR1 SGHRS, CDR2 YFSETQ. The CDR3 here is CASSRAGDSARSYNEQFF. In DNA, the CDR3 is TGCGCCAGCAGCCGCGCTGGCGATAGCGCCCGCTCCTACAATGAGCAGTTCTTC.

This clonotype was detected ten times or more. This chain uses TRBV2 with TRBJ2-2, with D perhaps being TRBD1 or TRBD2 (5 bases each). The CDR3 spans 14 residues. The V end lost 10 bases, the J end lost 2 bases, and 14 bases lay between the germline ends. Germline V lookup: CDR1 SNHLY, CDR2 FYNNEI. CDR3 DNA: TGTGCCAAGAGGAGCAGGGACAACACCGGGGAGCTGTTTTTT. Its protein is CAKRSRDNTGELFF.

V and J are TRBV7-2 and TRBJ2-7; 9 bases are shared with TRBD1. With V trimmed by 1 base and J by 4 bases, 5 bases remained unmatched. This CDR3 has 15 residues. Germline lookup yields CDR1 SGHTA and CDR2 FQGNSA. CDR3 DNA sequence: TGTGCCAGCAGCTTAGTTGACAGGGGGGTTTACGAGCAGTACTTC. Residues: CASSLVDRGVYEQYF.

The chain joins TRBV11-2 to TRBJ2-1; 7 bases match TRBD1. This CDR3 spans 12 amino acids. Trimming at V came to 6 bases and at J to 4 bases, leaving 0 bases not matched to a gene. Germline V lookup: CDR1 SGHAT, CDR2 FQNNGV. The DNA of the CDR3 is TGTGCCAGCAGGACAGGGTACAATGAGCAGTTCTTC. Translation: CASRTGYNEQFF.

The chain links TRBV4-1 to TRBJ1-4; D might be TRBD1 (6 bases). The CDR3 contains 17 residues. Trimming cost V 1 base and J 0 bases, with 12 bases left between them. CDR1 is MGHRA, CDR2 YSYEKL, per germline. CDR3 nucleotides: TGCGCCAGCAGCCAAGGGGCGGGGGGCGCAACTAATGAAAAACTGTTTTTT. Translation gives CASSQGAGGATNEKLFF.

The chain uses TRBV20-1 and TRBJ2-5; TRBD1 matches 8 bases. The V segment lost 0 bases and the J segment 2 bases; nucleotides outside the gene matches: 8. Germline-derived CDR1 and CDR2 are DFQATT and SNEGSKA (reference sequence). The CDR3 runs 16 residues. The CDR3 region has the DNA TGCAGTGCTAGAGATCACCGGACAGGGACACAAGAGACCCAGTACTTC. It translates to CSARDHRTGTQETQYF.

This clonotype was picked up a small number of times. The V gene is TRBV9, the J gene TRBJ2-2, with 7 bases that match TRBD1. Per the germline V gene, CDR1 is SGDLS and CDR2 is YYNGEE. The trim removed 4 bases at V and 3 bases at J, leaving 6 bases unmatched. CDR3 length equals 15 residues. The CDR3 bases are TGTGCCAGCAGCCCAACAGGGGTTCACACCGGGGAGCTGTTTTTT. Amino acid sequence: CASSPTGVHTGELFF.

The V call is TRBV10-3, the J call TRBJ2-5, with a possible D match to TRBD2 (6 bases). Germline V gene data show CDR1 as ENHRY and CDR2 as SYGVKD. V lost 4 bases and J lost 4, with 10 bases in between. This CDR3 comprises 13 residues. The CDR3, as DNA: TGTGCCATCAGTGGCGGTAGCGGAGAGACCCAGTACTTC. Amino acid sequence: CAISGGSGETQYF.

This clonotype was recorded a few times. The chain couples TRBV28 to TRBJ2-7; D is perhaps TRBD2 (6 bases). V lost 8 bases, J lost 0 bases, and 11 bases lay in between. The germline V gene has CDR1 MDHEN and CDR2 SYDVKM. This CDR3 has 13 residues. CDR3 loop: CASGLGGSYEQYF. DNA for the CDR3: TGTGCCAGCGGCCTGGGGGGCTCCTACGAGCAGTACTTC.

In this sample, this clonotype turned up many times. The chain has TRBV7-9 and TRBJ2-7; tentatively, D is TRBD2 (6 bases). V was pared by 4 bases and J by 5 bases, with 12 bases between. Per the germline V gene, CDR1 is SEHNR and CDR2 is FQNEAQ (reference sequence). CDR3 length: 13 residues. The CDR3 DNA reads TGTGCCAGCAGCTCATCCGGGGGAGACGAGCAGTACTTC. This encodes CASSSSGGDEQYF.

The chain combines TRBV19 with TRBJ1-2; 7 bases match TRBD1. The CDR3 contains 17 residues. CDR1 and CDR2 from the germline V gene are LNHDA and SQIVND (reference sequence). The junction had 14 bases not matched to a gene; V was cut back by 5 bases and J by 2 bases. The CDR3 sequence is CASSPGTANRRNYGYTF. The CDR3, as DNA: TGTGCCAGTAGTCCCGGGACAGCAAACCGCCGGAACTATGGCTACACCTTC.

A remark on this clonotype: It may be a read error: a sequence one base away is much more abundant. The gene calls are TRBV11-2 and TRBJ2-3, with D tentatively TRBD1 or TRBD2 (5 bases each). With 2 bases removed from V and 2 bases from J, the gap between germline ends came to 14 bases. The germline V gene encodes CDR1 SGHAT and CDR2 FQNNGV. The length of the CDR3 is 16 residues. The CDR3 nucleotides are TGTGCCAGCAGCTTACAGGGAGTAGTGACCACAGATACGCAGTATTTT. Residues: CASSLQGVVTTDTQYF.

This chain uses TRBV5-1 with TRBJ2-7; 11 nucleotides align to TRBD2. From germline, CDR1 is SGHRS and CDR2 YFSETQ. J gave up 5 bases and V 3 bases, and 4 bases lay outside the gene matches. CDR3 length equals 14 residues. In nucleotides, the CDR3 is TGCGCCAGCAGCTCAACTAGCGGGAGCCACGAGCAGTACTTC. Translation gives CASSSTSGSHEQYF. The entire variable domain, with the rest obtained from reference TRBV5-1 and TRBJ2-7, is as follows: KAGVTQTPRYLIKTRGQQVTLSCSPISGHRSVSWYQQTPGQGLQFLFEYFSETQRNKGNFPGRFSGRQFSNSRSEMNVSTLELGDSALYLCASSSTSGSHEQYFGPGTRLTVT.

The sample holds many counts of this clonotype. The chain combines TRBV19 with TRBJ2-3, with D perhaps matching TRBD2 (6 bases). The germline V gene encodes CDR1 LNHDA and CDR2 SQIVND (reference sequence). CDR3 length equals 13 residues. The V and J ends lost 7 bases and 5 bases respectively, with 13 bases between them. CDR3 loop: CASTGVSVDTQYF. CDR3 nucleotides: TGTGCCAGTACGGGAGTGTCGGTAGATACGCAGTATTTT.

This clonotype was counted a few times. This chain connects TRBV19 to TRBJ2-7; D unclear. Between the trimmed V and J ends, which lost 4 bases and 2 bases, there was a span of 9 bases. CDR1 is LNHDA and CDR2 is SQIVND in the germline V gene (reference sequence). The CDR3 contains 13 residues. DNA for the CDR3: TGTGCCAGTAGTAGCACAGCAACCTACGAGCAGTACTTC. Protein sequence: CASSSTATYEQYF.

The V gene is TRBV6-1, the J gene TRBJ2-2; 14 bases match TRBD2. The CDR3 extends over 18 amino acids. In germline, CDR1 is MNHNS, CDR2 SASEGT. V gave up 7 bases and J gave up 6 bases; unmatched junction bases: 13. The CDR3 bases are TGTGCCAGCATGGCGGGGACTAGCGGGAGAGGTTGGCCCGGGGAGCTGTTTTTT. It translates to CASMAGTSGRGWPGELFF.